What follows is one T cell receptor (beta chain) and its context. The target antigen is unknown. The entry originates in a study of T cell responses to AZD1222 COVID-19 vaccine. The CDR3 runs to 15 residues. Germline loops: CDR1 SGHNT, CDR2 YYREEE (reference sequence). J gave up 7 bases and V 2 bases, and 9 bases lay outside the gene matches. Sequencing was performed with immunoSEQ multiplex PCR; in TCRdb, only in-frame clones are kept and a portion is missing. The table has over 95,000 clones, roughly nine tenths seen once; the top ten hold about 8.3%. Findings and caveats of the study: Spike-specific TCR breadth rose after two AZD1222 doses, and depth rose as well.

The material was peripheral blood, obtained 28 days after the second AZD1222 dose. The receptor was derived from an adult who received the AZD1222 COVID-19 vaccine. The gene calls are TRBV5-4 and TRBJ2-3, with 8 bases lining up with TRBD2. The CDR3 sequence: CASSFGGEGRNTQYF. CDR3 nucleotide sequence: TGTGCCAGCAGCTTCGGGGGGGAGGGCCGGAATACGCAGTATTTT.